The entry below gives a single T cell receptor (beta chain) sequence along with its context. What it recognizes is unknown. In preparing each TCR library, about 3,700 ng of total RNA was used. From the 5' RACE reads, TCRdb lists one entry per CDR3 protein and no DNA. The sample features 440,000 or so distinct CDR3 sequences, with under 3% in its top ten. These data belong to a study of monozygotic twins with inflammatory bowel disease. This CDR3 is built from 16 residues. Points from the study as a whole: Reduced clonotype sharing with other individuals was observed in IBD patients relative to healthy twins, especially with disease activity.

This TCR derives from a human donor with ulcerative colitis or Crohn's disease, or a healthy co-twin of an affected twin (not recorded which). Sequenced input: blood. The chain recombines TRBV12-3 or TRBV12-4 with TRBJ1-5; the D call from TCRdb, TRBD1, cannot be confirmed without DNA. This CDR3 reads CASSLSTGLPNQPQHF.